The 3 T cell receptor beta chains in this list originate from one sample, sequenced in a study of T cell repertoires in cytomegalovirus infection. Using its own MiXCR run on the reads, TCRdb lists one record per CDR3 protein. This sample has a few hundred thousand distinct CDR3 sequences, with around 18% found just once. Sequencing input: PBMCs. The source of these receptors is a human donor in good health (CMV status not recorded). Some clones in this sample may be carry-over from other donors' samples.

The rearrangement links TRBV12-3 or TRBV12-4 to TRBJ1-1, with D perhaps TRBD1 (5 bases). This CDR3 has 13 amino acids. Trimming removed 6 bases from V and 9 bases from J, with 17 bases in between. DNA for the CDR3: TGTGCCAGCAGCTCTTGGGAGGGGCGGAAAGCTTTCTTT. As protein: CASSSWEGRKAFF.

This chain joins TRBV7-2 and TRBJ2-1, with 8 bases aligning to TRBD2. Looked up from germline, CDR1 is SGHTA and CDR2 is FQGNSA. CDR3 length equals 16 residues. The ends lost 3 bases at V and 4 bases at J; junction bases unmatched: 8. CDR3 loop: CASSFSGSGVYNEQFF. DNA of the CDR3: TGTGCCAGCAGCTTTAGTGGTAGCGGGGTTTACAATGAGCAGTTCTTC.

This clonotype has more than one count but fewer than ten. The V gene is TRBV12-3 or TRBV12-4, the J gene TRBJ2-1; 11 bases are a match to TRBD2. The V gene end was trimmed by 6 bases and the J gene end by 5 bases; junction bases not matched to a gene: 6. The CDR3 consists of 15 residues. CDR3 residues: CASSLSGGAHNEQFF. The CDR3 region has the DNA TGTGCCAGCAGCCTTAGCGGGGGGGCCCACAATGAGCAGTTCTTC.